The 31 T cell receptor beta chains presented below share a single source sample, sequenced in a study of T cell clonality in common variable immunodeficiency. Measured with immunoSEQ multiplex PCR; TCRdb has only the in-frame clones, and not every one. The sample has about 52,000 clones, none seen only once. Sequencing was performed on peripheral blood mononuclear cells. These receptors all stem from a person aged 18 to 75 in good health.

This clone was recorded many times. The observed sequence ends 3 residues before the CDR3 terminus, with the missing tail filled in from the germline J gene. Other DNA sequences in the sample encode the same CDR3. The gene calls are TRBV20-1 and TRBJ2-7, with 10 positions matching TRBD1. Germline CDR1 DFQATT, CDR2 SNEGSKA (reference sequence). The V and J ends lost 6 bases and 4 bases, in that order; junction bases with no gene match: 6. The CDR3 extends over 13 amino acids. The CDR3 is CSANRDRGYEQYF. The sequenced CDR3 bases are TGCAGTGCAAACCGGGACAGGGGTTACGAG.

The table lists this clone with a few counts. The CDR3 extends 3 residues past the end of the read, so its final part is completed from the germline J gene. The gene calls are TRBV5-1 and TRBJ2-1; 9 positions agree with TRBD2. V gave up 4 bases and J gave up 8 bases; unmatched junction bases: 7. The CDR3 consists of 14 residues. The germline gives CDR1 SGHRS, CDR2 YFSETQ. The CDR3 protein is CASSQLAGHHEQFF. Incomplete CDR3 DNA: TGCGCCAGCAGCCAACTAGCGGGTCACCATGAG.

This clone has a handful of counts. This may stem from a read error, because a much larger clone lies one nucleotide away. The observed sequence ends 3 residues before the CDR3 terminus, with the missing tail filled in from the germline J gene. The J gene is TRBJ2-5, the V gene TRBV7-3; 12 bases are a match to TRBD2. The CDR3 length is 17 residues. Per germline, CDR1 SGHTA and CDR2 FQGTGA. The CDR3 region is CASSLYPLAGGADTQYF. The sequenced CDR3 bases are TGTGCCAGCAGCTTATACCCACTAGCGGGAGGTGCCGATACC.

In its sample, this clone was seen many times. The read falls 3 residues short of the CDR3 end, and the missing part is taken from the germline J gene. Other DNA sequences in the sample encode the same CDR3. This chain links TRBV11-2 with TRBJ2-5; 11 nucleotides line up with TRBD2. The CDR3 has 15 residues. V was pared by 7 bases and J by 3 bases, with 7 bases of the junction left unmatched. Germline CDR1 SGHAT, CDR2 FQNNGV. The CDR3 bases that were read are TGTGCCAGCACCGGGACTAGCGGTAGAAAAGAGACC. Translated: CASTGTSGRKET. The full-length CDR3 reads as CASTGTSGRKETQYF.

This clone was counted between two and nine times. The read ends 3 residues early relative to the CDR3; the germline J gene fills the gap. The J gene is TRBJ2-3, the V gene TRBV20-1, with a weak D call TRBD2 (6 bases). Looked up from germline, CDR1 is DFQATT and CDR2 is SNEGSKA (reference sequence). CDR3 size: 13 residues. The chain's CDR3 is CSATRGVQETQYF. Incomplete CDR3 DNA: TGCAGTGCTACGCGCGGGGTTCAAGAGACG.

This clone is medium-sized within its sample. The read ends 3 residues early relative to the CDR3; the germline J gene fills the gap. This chain uses TRBV6-2 or TRBV6-3 with TRBJ2-4; D is perhaps TRBD2 (5 bases). V was trimmed by 6 bases and J by 1 base, leaving 13 bases between them. Per germline, CDR1 MNHEY and CDR2 SVGEGT. This CDR3 has 15 residues. Here the CDR3 reads CASRPLGVAKNIQYF. The CDR3 bases that were read are TGTGCCAGCAGACCCCTCGGGGTTGCCAAAAACATT.

Worth noting for this clone: The CDR3 is cut off 3 residues early in the read; its end comes from the germline J gene. The chain uses TRBV5-6 and TRBJ2-2; 7 bases match TRBD2. Germline CDR1 and CDR2: SGHDT and YYEEEE. The CDR3 has 15 residues. The covered CDR3 bases are TGTGCCAGCAGCTTGGCGGGGGGAACTAATGAAAAG. Its protein product is CASSLAGGTNEK. The full-length CDR3 reads as CASSLAGGTNEKLFF.

This clone was observed a few times. The read ends 3 residues before the CDR3 terminus; that terminus is restored from the germline J gene. V and J are TRBV7-9 and TRBJ1-2; weak D call: TRBD1 (6 bases). Looked up from germline, CDR1 is SEHNR and CDR2 is FQNEAQ (reference sequence). This CDR3 has 12 residues. CDR3 bases read: TGTGCCAGCAGCTCACAGGGAAATGAC. Protein product: CASSSQGND. From start to end, the CDR3 is CASSSQGNDYTF.

In this sample, this clone turned up many times. The read terminates 3 residues before the CDR3 end, so the remaining end is supplied by the germline J gene. The V call is TRBV6-2 or TRBV6-3, the J call TRBJ2-3, with 13 positions matching TRBD2. This CDR3 comprises 15 residues. The germline V gene encodes CDR1 MNHEY and CDR2 SVGEGT. This CDR3 is CASSLLAGGRETQYF. The DNA read from the CDR3 is TGTGCCAGCAGTTTACTAGCGGGAGGGCGAGAGACG.

This clone was recorded many times. The observed sequence ends 3 residues before the CDR3 terminus, with the missing tail filled in from the germline J gene. V is TRBV2 and J is TRBJ2-2, with D possibly being TRBD1 (5 bases). Trimming shortened V by 4 bases and J by 5 bases, and 11 bases separated the two germline ends. The CDR3 extends over 14 amino acids. Germline V lookup: CDR1 SNHLY, CDR2 FYNNEI. The DNA read from the CDR3 is TGTGCCAGCAGTGGTCAGGGTGGAACCGGGGAG. It translates to CASSGQGGTGE. From start to end, the CDR3 is CASSGQGGTGELFF.

This clone was found many times. The read finishes 3 residues shy of the CDR3 end, and the germline J gene is used to complete it. V and J are TRBV28 and TRBJ2-7, with a possible D match to TRBD2 (5 bases). CDR3 length: 15 amino acids. V lost 7 bases and J lost 3, with 19 bases in between. From germline, CDR1 is MDHEN and CDR2 SYDVKM. CDR3 DNA, as far as it was read: TGTGCCAGCAACCCAATATCGGGGATTCGCTACGAG. It is translated as CASNPISGIRYE. The CDR3 reads in full as CASNPISGIRYEQYF. The entire variable domain, with the rest obtained from reference TRBV28 and TRBJ2-7, is as follows: DVKVTQSSRYLVKRTGEKVFLECVQDMDHENMFWYRQDPGLGLRLIYFSYDVKMKEKGDIPEGYSVSREKKERFSLILESASTNQTSMYLCASNPISGIRYEQYFGPGTRLTVT.

This clone was counted at least ten times. One end of the junction fails to match germline, which may point to a read error. Read sequence stops 3 residues before the CDR3 end, and the germline J gene provides the missing end. The V call is TRBV27, the J call TRBJ2-1; the D gene is possibly TRBD1 (5 bases). Looked up from germline, CDR1 is MNHEY and CDR2 is SMNVEV (reference sequence). The CDR3 consists of 13 residues. CDR3 DNA (partial): TGCCCTACCGGCACCAGGGCCTACAATGAG. This sequence encodes CPTGTRAYNE. The whole CDR3 sequence reads CPTGTRAYNEQFF.

This clone was detected many times. The read stops 3 residues short of the end of the CDR3; the missing end is completed from the germline J gene. The J gene is TRBJ2-7, the V gene TRBV5-4; 8 nucleotides align to TRBD1. CDR1 and CDR2 (germline): SGHNT, YYREEE (reference sequence). With 4 bases clipped from V and 3 bases from J, the junction kept 3 bases outside the gene matches. The length of the CDR3 is 13 residues. Incomplete CDR3 DNA: TGTGCCAGCAGCGGACAGGGTGTCTACGAG. Protein sequence: CASSGQGVYE. The entire CDR3 is CASSGQGVYEQYF.

This clone was counted many times. The read gets to within 3 residues of the CDR3 end, and the germline J gene fills in the rest. The chain is built from TRBV4-1 and TRBJ1-1; 8 bases map to TRBD1. The CDR3 runs 15 residues. From germline, CDR1 is MGHRA and CDR2 YSYEKL. V trimming: 4 bases; J trimming: 5 bases; junction bases outside the gene matches: 9. The CDR3 region is CASSRETGDGTEAFF. The DNA read from the CDR3 is TGCGCCAGCAGCCGCGAGACAGGGGATGGGACTGAA.

This clone was seen ten or more times. Coverage ceases 3 residues before the CDR3 finishes, and the germline J gene fills in the end. The chain joins TRBV9 to TRBJ2-2; no firm D call. This CDR3 spans 14 amino acids. Germline V gene sequence: CDR1 SGDLS, CDR2 YYNGEE. Trimming stripped 4 bases from V and 7 bases from J, with 14 bases between. Incomplete CDR3 DNA: TGTGCCAGCAGCCCCTCCGTAAGGGTCGGGGAG. Translating gives CASSPSVRVGE. The complete CDR3 sequence is CASSPSVRVGELFF. Complete variable domain (other parts from reference TRBV9 and TRBJ2-2): DSGVTQTPKHLITATGQRVTLRCSPRSGDLSVYWYQQSLDQGLQFLIQYYNGEERAKGNILERFSAQQFPDLHSELNLSSLELGDSALYFCASSPSVRVGELFFGEGSRLTVL.

This clone was detected many times. The CDR3 bases that were read are TGTGCCAGTAGTATTTCGACTAGCGGGGCGAACACCGGGGAG. Residues: CASSISTSGANTGE. The full CDR3 is CASSISTSGANTGELFF. The chain is built from TRBV19 and TRBJ2-2, with TRBD2 matching 11 bases. The DNA ends 3 residues before the CDR3 does, and the rest of the CDR3 is filled in from the germline J gene. The J segment lost 0 bases and the V segment lost 3 bases, leaving 3 bases of the junction unmatched. Germline V lookup: CDR1 LNHDA, CDR2 SQIVND (reference sequence). The CDR3 totals 17 residues.

This clone occurred many times. The CDR3 end lies 3 residues beyond the end of the read and is filled in from the germline J gene. This chain joins TRBV6-4 and TRBJ2-5, with D maybe TRBD2 (5 bases). This CDR3 is built from 13 residues. Between the trimmed V and J ends, which lost 4 bases and 4 bases, there was a span of 10 bases. Germline values: CDR1 MRHNA, CDR2 SNTAGT. The CDR3 spells CASSVEAGETQYF. The covered CDR3 bases are TGTGCCAGCAGTGTAGAGGCGGGAGAGACC.

This clone occurred many times. Read sequence stops 3 residues before the CDR3 end, and the germline J gene provides the missing end. The chain recombines TRBV6-1 with TRBJ2-7; D remains unclear. The CDR3 is 13 amino acids. Trimming pared 4 bases from V and 5 bases from J, leaving 12 bases between. CDR1 and CDR2 from the germline V gene are MNHNS and SASEGT. CDR3 residues: CASSVQKRNEQYF. Partial CDR3 DNA: TGTGCCAGCAGTGTACAGAAAAGGAACGAG.

This clone was seen ten or more times. This chain's CDR3 is CASSQPGQASEQYF. The sequenced CDR3 bases are TGCGCCAGCAGCCAACCGGGACAGGCCTCCGAG. The chain carries TRBV4-1 and TRBJ2-7; TRBD1 aligns across 8 bases. The CDR3 is cut off 3 residues early in the read; its end comes from the germline J gene. The CDR3 covers 14 residues. Germline lookup yields CDR1 MGHRA and CDR2 YSYEKL. The trim removed 2 bases at V and 6 bases at J, leaving 6 bases unmatched.

This clone was counted many times. The DNA ends 3 residues before the CDR3 does, and the rest of the CDR3 is filled in from the germline J gene. V gene TRBV20-1 combines with J gene TRBJ1-5, with 7 nucleotides matching TRBD1. Germline CDR1 reads DFQATT; CDR2 reads SNEGSKA (reference sequence). With V trimmed by 6 bases and J by 0 bases, 5 bases remained unmatched. CDR3 size: 14 residues. The DNA read from the CDR3 is TGCAGTGCGCAGACAGGGAATAGCAATCAGCCC. Its protein is CSAQTGNSNQP. In full, the CDR3 reads CSAQTGNSNQPQHF.

At least ten counts were recorded for this clone. The read finishes 3 residues shy of the CDR3 end, and the germline J gene is used to complete it. This chain links TRBV20-1 with TRBJ2-2; possibly TRBD1 for D (5 bases). V was trimmed by 1 base and J by 2 bases, leaving 11 bases between them. The CDR3 loop spans 15 amino acids. Germline V gene sequence: CDR1 DFQATT, CDR2 SNEGSKA (reference sequence). The CDR3 is CSARATGYNTGELFF. CDR3 bases read: TGCAGTGCTAGAGCAACAGGTTATAACACCGGGGAG.

This clone appeared many times. Coverage ceases 3 residues before the CDR3 finishes, and the germline J gene fills in the end. The V gene is TRBV4-1, the J gene TRBJ2-4, with 10 bases fitting TRBD1. The germline CDR1 and CDR2 sequences are MGHRA and YSYEKL. The CDR3 runs to 16 residues. The V segment lost 3 bases and the J segment 7 bases; nucleotides outside the gene matches: 9. The CDR3 bases that were read are TGCGCCAGCAGCCAGACTTGGGGGGACAGGGGTAACATT. This encodes CASSQTWGDRGNI. The entire CDR3 sequence reads CASSQTWGDRGNIQYF.

Incomplete CDR3 DNA: TGCGGGCCGGGACATAGCTCCTACGAC. Translating it yields CGPGHSSYD. The full CDR3 sequence reads CGPGHSSYDYTF. This chain connects TRBV23-1 to TRBJ1-2, with D maybe TRBD1 (6 bases). The read falls 3 residues short of the CDR3 end, and the missing part is taken from the germline J gene. TRBV23-1 is an ORF, with its function uncertain. The length of the CDR3 is 12 residues.

This clone showed up just a few times. The DNA ends 3 residues before the CDR3 does, and the rest of the CDR3 is filled in from the germline J gene. This rearrangement joins TRBV7-9 to TRBJ1-1; D may be TRBD1 (5 bases). The CDR3 length is 14 residues. Per germline, CDR1 SEHNR and CDR2 FQNEAQ (reference sequence). V dropped 3 bases and J dropped 3 bases, with 11 bases sitting between them. The CDR3 bases that were read are TGTGCCAGCAGCTTGGACACTCGGGACACTGAA. Translating gives CASSLDTRDTE. The entire CDR3 protein reads CASSLDTRDTEAFF. Together with reference TRBV7-9 and TRBJ1-1, the CDR3 gives the full variable domain: DTGVSQNPRHKITKRGQNVTFRCDPISEHNRLYWYRQTLGQGPEFLTYFQNEAQLEKSRLLSDRFSAERPKGSFSTLEIQRTEQGDSAMYLCASSLDTRDTEAFFGQGTRLTVV.

There are many counts of this clone. The CDR3 end is not reached by the read, which stops 3 residues before it; the germline J gene fills it in. The chain is built from TRBV30 and TRBJ2-7; D may be TRBD1 (5 bases). V lost 0 bases and J 2 bases, leaving 14 bases between the germline ends. This CDR3 is 15 amino acids long. Germline values: CDR1 GTSNPN, CDR2 SVGIG (reference sequence). The CDR3 loop is CAWSVGAGAAYEQYF. The CDR3 DNA, read in part, is TGTGCCTGGAGTGTAGGGGCAGGAGCAGCCTACGAG.

To note about this clone: A read error may account for a junction end that differs from germline. At the DNA level, this CDR3 is encoded by other sequences in the same sample as well. The CDR3 protein is CASRIVTGRNYGYTF. The CDR3 bases that were read are TGCGCCAGTAGAATAGTTACAGGGAGGAACTATGGC. V usage is TRBV19 and J usage is TRBJ1-2, with a tentative D call TRBD1 (6 bases). The CDR3 end lies 3 residues beyond the end of the read and is filled in from the germline J gene. Germline lookup yields CDR1 LNHDA and CDR2 SQIVND (reference sequence). This CDR3 is built from 15 residues.

This clone has only a few counts. Coverage ceases 3 residues before the CDR3 finishes, and the germline J gene fills in the end. This sequence joins TRBV7-9 and TRBJ2-7, with 7 bases fitting TRBD2. CDR1 and CDR2 from the germline V gene are SEHNR and FQNEAQ (reference sequence). The CDR3 runs to 14 residues. Losses at the gene ends were 5 bases for V and 4 bases for J; bases not matched to a gene: 8. The CDR3 sequence is CASSPGRGEYEQYF. The covered CDR3 bases are TGTGCCAGCAGCCCTGGTCGGGGGGAGTACGAG.

There are many counts of this clone. The CDR3 loop is CASSLAANTGELFF. The CDR3 DNA, read in part, is TGCGCCAGCAGTCTAGCGGCGAACACCGGGGAG. The chain links TRBV5-1 to TRBJ2-2, with 7 bases lining up with TRBD2. The sequence runs out 3 residues before the end of the CDR3; the remainder is reconstructed from the germline J gene. V lost 5 bases to trimming and J lost 0 bases; unmatched junction nucleotides: 1. CDR1 and CDR2 from the germline V gene are SGHRS and YFSETQ. This CDR3 contains 14 residues.

At least ten counts were recorded for this clone. The read comes to an end 3 residues before the CDR3 does, leaving the germline J gene to fill in the end. The V and J genes are TRBV12-3 or TRBV12-4 and TRBJ2-1; D perhaps matches TRBD1 (5 bases). With 5 bases removed from V and 3 bases from J, the gap between germline ends came to 14 bases. This CDR3 spans 15 amino acids. The CDR3 protein is CASSLSGAYYNEQFF. The CDR3 DNA, read in part, is TGTGCCAGCAGTCTGAGTGGGGCTTACTACAATGAG.

This clone was seen repeatedly, ten times or more. The CDR3 end is not reached by the read, which stops 3 residues before it; the germline J gene fills it in. The chain couples TRBV7-3 to TRBJ2-1; TRBD2 matches at 8 bases. Germline CDR1 reads SGHTA; CDR2 reads FQGTGA. The CDR3 totals 17 residues. Trimming took 1 base from V and 3 from J; bases not matched to a gene: 8. Incomplete CDR3 DNA: TGTGCCAGCAGCTTAAGAGGGCTAGCGGGTATCTACAATGAG. Amino acid sequence: CASSLRGLAGIYNE. The entire CDR3 sequence reads CASSLRGLAGIYNEQFF.

This clone was counted ten times or more. The CDR3 here is CASSADRGVQPQHF. The CDR3 DNA, read in part, is TGTGCCAGTAGCGCAGACAGGGGAGTTCAGCCC. This chain uses TRBV19 with TRBJ1-5; TRBD1 matches at 8 bases. Sequencing ends 3 residues short of the CDR3 end; the germline J gene provides the rest. Trimming took 6 bases from V and 6 from J; bases not matched to a gene: 7. CDR1 and CDR2 from the germline V gene are LNHDA and SQIVND (reference sequence). The CDR3 sequence is 14 residues long.